This T cell receptor (beta chain) is from a study of blood T cells in healthy people across ages. General study findings and limits: A roughly linear age-dependent decrease characterized TCR beta diversity per million T cells.

CDR1 is SEHNR and CDR2 is FQNEAQ in the germline V gene (reference sequence). This CDR3 has 15 amino acids. A second roughly 6 to 12 cycle PCR used barcoded and J-beta primers. Every single cDNA molecule received a tag from a template-switch adaptor with 12 random nucleotides. Paired-end reads containing CDR3 totaled no fewer than 3 million for each sample. TCRdb re-analysed the 5' RACE reads in MiXCR, keeping a single row per CDR3 protein. The profile shows 1.8 million or so distinct CDR3 sequences, around 40% of them singletons. On this clonotype: The antigen is undetermined. The junction and the germline gene differ at one end; a read error may be behind it.

Isolated PBMCs totaled at least 6 million in each sample. This TCR was sampled from a human donor in good health. The V and J genes are TRBV7-9 and TRBJ1-4; no clear D gene. The sample taken for sequencing was blood. In DNA, the CDR3 is TGTGCCAGCAGCGCCGCCTCTGGATCTAATGAAAAACCGTTTTTT. Protein: CASSAASGSNEKPFF.